This is a list of T cell receptor beta chains from one sample in a study of T cells in Graves' hyperthyroidism and ophthalmopathy. TCRdb recomputed calls from the multiplex PCR reads with MiXCR, one row per CDR3 protein. Of roughly 840,000 distinct CDR3 sequences in the sample, around 39% were seen once. The specimen was blood. Receptor source: a man younger than 35 with Graves' hyperthyroidism. The CDR3 runs from the conserved cysteine through the conserved F or W. Each record gives: V gene, clone size, J gene, D gene, CDR3 DNA, CDR3 protein. A D gene is named only where the DNA matches it firmly. Clone size is not always given. Where it is, it says once, few, many or a class for expanded clones.

TRBV11-2	NA	TRBJ1-6	NA	TGTGCCAACAGCCGGGCCCCCCCTCCTTCACCCCTCCACTTT	CANSRAPPPSPLHF
TRBV2	NA	TRBJ1-1	NA	TGTGCCAGCTTGGTCCAAGCGATAAACGAAGCTTTCTTT	CASLVQAINEAFF
TRBV29-1	NA	TRBJ1-3	NA	TGCAGCACCCCGACAGGAAGTTTTGGAAACACCATATATTTT	CSTPTGSFGNTIYF
TRBV5-6	few	TRBJ2-2	NA	TGTGCCAGCAGCGCGGGACACTCGAACACCGGGGAGCTGTTTTTT	CASSAGHSNTGELFF
TRBV7-6	NA	TRBJ2-5	TRBD1	TGTGCCAGCAGCTTAGGGGGACAGGGGGGGACCCAGTACTTC	CASSLGGQGGTQYF
TRBV5-1	NA	TRBJ2-7	TRBD1	TGCGCCAGCAGCAAGACAGGGTCCCTCTACGAGCAGTACTTC	CASSKTGSLYEQYF
TRBV7-2	many	TRBJ1-2	TRBD1	TGTGCCAGCAGCCCTACACCGGGACAGGGCGGCACCTTC	CASSPTPGQGGTF
TRBV7-2	NA	TRBJ1-5	NA	TGTGTCAGCAGCCTCGGAGGGGGACACAATCAGCCCCAGCATTTT	CVSSLGGGHNQPQHF
TRBV7-2	NA	TRBJ1-3	TRBD1	TGTGCCAGCAGTTTCCACCCGATACCGGACAGGTTGGGAACTGGAAACACCATATATTTT	CASSFHPIPDRLGTGNTIYF
TRBV5-1	many	TRBJ1-1	TRBD1	TGCGCCAGTCAACAGGGGACGAACACTGAAGCTTTCTTT	CASQQGTNTEAFF
TRBV6-5	NA	TRBJ2-7	NA	TGTGCCAGCAGTAACCAAATGGGTGAGCAGTACTTC	CASSNQMGEQYF
TRBV13	NA	TRBJ2-7	NA	TGTGCCAGCAGCCGACCTGAGTCCTACGAGCAGTACTTC	CASSRPESYEQYF
TRBV12-3/TRBV12-4	NA	TRBJ1-1	NA	TGTGCCAGCAGCCCAAGGGAGGGAGACACTGAAGCTTTCTTT	CASSPREGDTEAFF
TRBV28	few	TRBJ2-5	TRBD2	TGTGCCAGCAGTGTAGCGGGAGTGGGTTATGTGACCCAGTACTTC	CASSVAGVGYVTQYF
TRBV29-1	many	TRBJ1-1	NA	TGCAGCGTTGATGATGACCTGAGGAACACTGAAGCTTTCTTT	CSVDDDLRNTEAFF
TRBV12-3/TRBV12-4	NA	TRBJ2-7	NA	TGTGCCAGCAGCCTAGTACTGGGGTCCGGCGAGCAGTACTTC	CASSLVLGSGEQYF
TRBV25-1	NA	TRBJ1-6	TRBD1	TGTGCCGGTTTGGGGACAGGGAATTCACCCCTCCACTTT	CAGLGTGNSPLHF
TRBV19	NA	TRBJ2-7	NA	TGTGCCAGTAGTATCGCCAACAACTACGAGCAGTACTTC	CASSIANNYEQYF
TRBV6-1	once	TRBJ2-3	NA	TGTGCCAGCAGTAAGACAGCCAGCACAGATACGCAGTATTTT	CASSKTASTDTQYF
TRBV7-9	few	TRBJ1-6	NA	TGTGCCAGCAGCCTCGACACGGTGCACGATCCCCTCCACTTT	CASSLDTVHDPLHF
TRBV5-1	many	TRBJ1-1	NA	TGCGCCAGCAGCGAACGAGGGAGCACTGAAGCTTTCTTT	CASSERGSTEAFF
TRBV7-8	NA	TRBJ2-5	TRBD2	TGTGCCAGCAGCTTAGATTCGGGAGGGAGGAAGACCCAGTACTTC	CASSLDSGGRKTQYF
TRBV20-1	NA	TRBJ2-2	NA	TGCAGTGCTATTAGCTGGACTAACACCGGGGAGCTGTTTTTT	CSAISWTNTGELFF
TRBV7-9	many	TRBJ1-1	NA	TGTGCCAGCAGCTACAAGGACGGGACTGAAGCTTTCTTT	CASSYKDGTEAFF
TRBV7-2	NA	TRBJ2-2	TRBD2	TGTGCCAGCCGCGACTACCTTAGCGGGGGGCCCAACACCGGGGAGCTGTTTTTT	CASRDYLSGGPNTGELFF
TRBV7-9	few	TRBJ2-5	NA	TGTGCCAGCAGCCGAGTGAGGGGGCAAGAGACCCAGTACTTC	CASSRVRGQETQYF
TRBV4-1	NA	TRBJ2-5	NA	TGCGCCAGCAGCCAGACGGCAGGGAGAGAGACCCAGTACTTC	CASSQTAGRETQYF
TRBV7-8	NA	TRBJ2-2	NA	TGTGCCAGCAGCTTAGGGGGAATAGACACCGGGGAGCTGTTTTTT	CASSLGGIDTGELFF
TRBV5-1	many	TRBJ2-7	NA	TGCGCCAGCAGCTTGGCCGAGACAGTCTCCTACGAGCAGTACTTC	CASSLAETVSYEQYF
TRBV9	NA	TRBJ2-1	NA	TGTGCCAGCAGCGTAGCTGGGGTGTCCTACAATGAGCAGTTCTTC	CASSVAGVSYNEQFF
TRBV20-1	once	TRBJ1-2	NA	TGCAGTGCGCAACCTCTAGCGGGAGACACCTTC	CSAQPLAGDTF
TRBV25-1	NA	TRBJ2-7	NA	TGTGCCAGCAGTGCCATAGGGTCCCTAAACTACGAGCAGTACTTC	CASSAIGSLNYEQYF
TRBV25-1	NA	TRBJ2-7	NA	TGTGCCAGCAGTGAATGGGGGCCAGGGTACGAGCAGTACTTC	CASSEWGPGYEQYF
TRBV7-2	NA	TRBJ1-5	NA	TGTGCCAGCAGCTTAGATCCCTCGGGGCCCCAGCATTTT	CASSLDPSGPQHF
TRBV20-1	NA	TRBJ2-2	NA	TGCAGTGCGAGACTAGTATCGAACACCGGGGAGCTGTTTTTT	CSARLVSNTGELFF
TRBV2	NA	TRBJ2-3	NA	TGTGCCAGCCTCGGGGAGGGGGCGCGACTAGATACGCAGTATTTT	CASLGEGARLDTQYF
TRBV9	few	TRBJ1-3	NA	TGTGCCAGCAGCGTAGGAGAAGGAGCTGGAAACACCATATATTTT	CASSVGEGAGNTIYF
TRBV20-1	NA	TRBJ1-4	NA	TGCAGTGCCGCGGTACAGACTGGAAATGAAAAACTGTTTTTT	CSAAVQTGNEKLFF
TRBV4-1	NA	TRBJ1-5	NA	TGCGCCAGCAGCCAAGATCTGAGACAGCCCCAGCATTTT	CASSQDLRQPQHF
TRBV29-1	many	TRBJ1-4	NA	TGCAGCGTTGAAGGAGCGGGGTCGGGTGAAAAACTGTTTTTT	CSVEGAGSGEKLFF
TRBV29-1	NA	TRBJ2-3	TRBD2	TGCAGCGTTGAGGGCGGGAGGTCAGATACGCAGTATTTT	CSVEGGRSDTQYF
TRBV20-1	NA	TRBJ1-3	NA	TGCAGTTCACCCCTGGGGGGGCCTGGAAACACCATATATTTT	CSSPLGGPGNTIYF
TRBV10-3	NA	TRBJ1-5	TRBD1	TGTGCCACCGGGACAGGGGGCACCCAGCCCCAGCATTTT	CATGTGGTQPQHF
TRBV19	NA	TRBJ2-2	NA	TGTGCCAGTAACGAGGGCCGGAAGGCCGGGGAGCTGTTTTTT	CASNEGRKAGELFF
TRBV7-9	many	TRBJ2-7	NA	TGTGCCAGCAGCTTAGCGTCGGATGAGCACGAGCAGTACTTC	CASSLASDEHEQYF
TRBV9	NA	TRBJ1-3	TRBD1	TGTGCCAGCAGCGTAGAGGGGACAGGGTGGAAAGACACCATATATTTT	CASSVEGTGWKDTIYF
TRBV15	NA	TRBJ1-2	TRBD1	TGTGCCACCAGCAGCCCGGACAGGGCGAACTATGGCTACACCTTC	CATSSPDRANYGYTF
TRBV29-1	many	TRBJ2-5	NA	TGCAGCGTTGAGAGGCTAGAGACCCAGTACTTC	CSVERLETQYF
TRBV2	many	TRBJ2-2	TRBD1	TGTGCCATCGATTCAGGGGGCTACGGGGAGCTGTTTTTT	CAIDSGGYGELFF
TRBV7-8	NA	TRBJ1-6	NA	TGTGCCAGCAGCTTGGGATTAGGGACGACACCCCTCCACTTT	CASSLGLGTTPLHF
TRBV14	many	TRBJ1-2	TRBD1	TGTGCCAGCAGCCACACCGGGACAGCGAGTAACTATGGCTACACCTTC	CASSHTGTASNYGYTF
TRBV29-1	NA	TRBJ2-7	NA	TGCAGCGTTGAAGATCAGGGGTCCGACGAGCAGTACTTC	CSVEDQGSDEQYF
TRBV7-9	many	TRBJ1-2	NA	TGTGCCAGCAGCTTAGGTATGGAGGGCTACACCTTC	CASSLGMEGYTF
TRBV7-9	many	TRBJ2-5	NA	TGTGCCAGCAGCTTAACTTGGCGGGACACGGAGACCCAGTACTTC	CASSLTWRDTETQYF
TRBV28	few	TRBJ1-1	NA	TGTGCCAGCAGTTTATTCGGAGGGTACACTGAAGCTTTCTTT	CASSLFGGYTEAFF
TRBV10-3	many	TRBJ1-1	NA	TGTGCCATCAGCACACAGGGGAACACTGAAGCTTTCTTT	CAISTQGNTEAFF
TRBV9	many	TRBJ1-1	NA	TGTGCCAGCAGCGTAGCTGTTCGGGGGGACACTGAAGCTTTCTTT	CASSVAVRGDTEAFF